This T cell receptor beta chain came from a study of T cell repertoires in cytomegalovirus infection. TCRdb called the reads again in MiXCR, with one record for every CDR3 protein. Here the sample spans roughly 150,000 distinct CDR3 sequences, less than 25% being singletons. This clonotype was seen more than once but under ten times. With 4 bases removed from V and 2 bases from J, the gap between germline ends came to 11 bases. CDR3 size: 14 residues. The germline gives CDR1 LNHDA, CDR2 SQIVND (reference sequence). The TCR comes from a human donor in good health (CMV status not recorded). Some clones in this sample may be carry-over from other donors' samples. The sample taken for sequencing was PBMCs. J is TRBJ1-2 and V is TRBV19; tentatively, D is TRBD1 (6 bases). The CDR3 DNA is TGTGCCAGTAGTAGCGGGGACACCAACTATGGCTACACCTTC. The encoded protein is CASSSGDTNYGYTF. Based on the CDR3 plus reference TRBV19 and TRBJ1-2, the full variable domain is DGGITQSPKYLFRKEGQNVTLSCEQNLNHDAMYWYRQDPGQGLRLIYYSQIVNDFQKGDIAEGYSVSREKKESFPLTVTSAQKNPTAFYLCASSSGDTNYGYTFGSGTRLTVV.